The 10 T cell receptor beta chains listed next were all sequenced from one sample in a study of blood T cell repertoires in COVID-19. Assay: immunoSEQ multiplex PCR; the TCRdb copy retains only in-frame clones and omits some. The sample contains more than 90,000 clones, approximately 86% of which appear only once. The sample was peripheral blood. The receptors were sampled from a man aged 40-49 years with acute or convalescent COVID-19.

The chain links TRBV5-1 to TRBJ2-3; 11 bases are shared with TRBD1. The germline CDR1 and CDR2 sequences are SGHRS and YFSETQ. This CDR3 is built from 16 residues. Losses at the gene ends were 0 bases for V and 5 bases for J; bases not matched to a gene: 5. The CDR3 DNA follows: TGCGCCAGCAGCTTGGACGGGACAGGGGGAATAGATACGCAGTATTTT. Amino acid sequence: CASSLDGTGGIDTQYF. The whole variable domain, filled in from reference TRBV5-1 and TRBJ2-3, reads KAGVTQTPRYLIKTRGQQVTLSCSPISGHRSVSWYQQTPGQGLQFLFEYFSETQRNKGNFPGRFSGRQFSNSRSEMNVSTLELGDSALYLCASSLDGTGGIDTQYFGPGTRLTVL.

CDR3 protein: CASSARPGTGSHEQYF. CDR3 in DNA: TGTGCCAGCAGTGCCCGTCCCGGGACAGGGTCCCACGAGCAGTACTTC. The chain combines TRBV6-1 with TRBJ2-7; TRBD1 agrees at 9 bases. The CDR3 spans 16 residues. Germline lookup yields CDR1 MNHNS and CDR2 SASEGT. V lost 4 bases to trimming and J lost 5 bases; unmatched junction nucleotides: 12.

The chain carries TRBV6-5 and TRBJ2-3, with TRBD1 matching over 7 bases. CDR3 length: 13 residues. V gave up 10 bases and J gave up 2 bases; unmatched junction bases: 6. Per germline, CDR1 MNHEY and CDR2 SVGAGI. The DNA of the CDR3 is TGTGCCACCTGGGACAGCCTCACAGATACGCAGTATTTT. This encodes CATWDSLTDTQYF.

The J gene is TRBJ2-3, the V gene TRBV7-2; 13 bases match TRBD2. Germline V gene data show CDR1 as SGHTA and CDR2 as FQGNSA. Losses at the gene ends were 5 bases for V and 6 bases for J; bases not matched to a gene: 8. The CDR3 length is 16 residues. Written as DNA, the CDR3 is TGTGCCAGCAGCCTCACTAGCGGGGGGGCCCCCGATACGCAGTATTTT. Its protein product is CASSLTSGGAPDTQYF.

This chain joins TRBV6-2 or TRBV6-3 and TRBJ2-1; no firm D call. Germline values: CDR1 MNHEY, CDR2 SVGEGT. V was clipped by 5 bases and J by 9 bases, with 11 bases between them. This CDR3 is built from 12 residues. The DNA for the CDR3 is TGTGCCAGCAGTGCCCGCCCGGGTGAGCAGTTCTTC. This codes for CASSARPGEQFF.

V is TRBV6-2 or TRBV6-3 and J is TRBJ1-1; 8 bases match TRBD1. The germline gives CDR1 MNHEY, CDR2 SVGEGT. CDR3 length: 14 amino acids. The ends lost 2 bases at V and 1 base at J; junction bases unmatched: 0. This chain's CDR3 is CASSYTGGNTEAFF. The CDR3 bases are TGTGCCAGCAGTTACACAGGGGGGAACACTGAAGCTTTCTTT.

V is TRBV25-1 and J is TRBJ2-3; D might be TRBD2 (6 bases). The germline V gene encodes CDR1 MGHDK and CDR2 SYGVNS. The CDR3 extends over 13 amino acids. With 6 bases removed from V and 4 bases from J, the gap between germline ends came to 11 bases. This chain's CDR3 is CASRPTSPDTQYF. For the CDR3, the DNA is TGTGCCAGCAGGCCAACTAGCCCAGATACGCAGTATTTT. The full variable domain, in which reference TRBV25-1 and TRBJ2-3 provide the parts outside the CDR3, is EADIYQTPRYLVIGTGKKITLECSQTMGHDKMYWYQQDPGMELHLIHYSYGVNSTEKGDLSSESTVSRIRTEHFPLTLESARPSHTSQYLCASRPTSPDTQYFGPGTRLTVL.

In its sample, this clone was seen a few times. The V gene is TRBV2, the J gene TRBJ2-1, with 10 bases that match TRBD2. The V and J ends lost 7 bases and 5 bases, in that order; junction bases with no gene match: 14. This CDR3 is built from 17 residues. The germline V gene has CDR1 SNHLY and CDR2 FYNNEI. This CDR3 is CASTIHRAGGPNNEQFF. CDR3 nucleotide sequence: TGTGCCAGCACTATCCACCGAGCGGGAGGGCCCAACAATGAGCAGTTCTTC.

J is TRBJ1-6 and V is TRBV12-5, with TRBD1 matching over 10 bases. The ends lost 7 bases at V and 8 bases at J; junction bases unmatched: 11. The CDR3 is 16 amino acids. Germline V gives CDR1 LGHNT, CDR2 FRNRAP. CDR3 sequence: CASARGGDRGDSPLHF. The DNA of the CDR3 is TGTGCTAGTGCCCGGGGGGGGGACAGGGGTGATTCACCCCTCCACTTT. The full variable domain, rest sourced from reference TRBV12-5 and TRBJ1-6, is DARVTQTPRHKVTEMGQEVTMRCQPILGHNTVFWYRQTMMQGLELLAYFRNRAPLDDSGMPKDRFSAEMPDATLATLKIQPSEPRDSAVYFCASARGGDRGDSPLHFGNGTRLTVT.

This chain connects TRBV7-2 to TRBJ1-1; D remains unclear. V was trimmed by 1 base and J by 9 bases, leaving 9 bases between them. CDR1 and CDR2 from the germline V gene are SGHTA and FQGNSA. The CDR3 contains 12 residues. CDR3 sequence reads: CASSLDRVQAFF. CDR3 sequence (DNA): TGTGCCAGCAGCTTAGACCGGGTTCAAGCTTTCTTT.